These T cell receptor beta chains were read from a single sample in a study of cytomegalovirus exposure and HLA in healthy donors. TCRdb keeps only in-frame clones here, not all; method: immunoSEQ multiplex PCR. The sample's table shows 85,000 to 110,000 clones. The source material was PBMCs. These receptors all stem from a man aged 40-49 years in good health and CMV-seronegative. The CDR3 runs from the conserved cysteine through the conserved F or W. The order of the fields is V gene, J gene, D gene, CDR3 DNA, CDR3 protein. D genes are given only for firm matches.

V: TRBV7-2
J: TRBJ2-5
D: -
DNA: TGTGCCAGCAGCTTAGAATTAGCACGATCGAAAGAGACCCAGTACTTC
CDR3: CASSLELARSKETQYF

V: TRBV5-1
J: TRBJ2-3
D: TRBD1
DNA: TGCGCCAGCAGCTTGGGACAGGGGCTGGGTACAGATACGCAGTATTTT
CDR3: CASSLGQGLGTDTQYF

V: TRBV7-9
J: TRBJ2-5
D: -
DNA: TGTGCCAGCAGCTCCATTCGGGGGGCGAAGGAGACCCAGTACTTC
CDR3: CASSSIRGAKETQYF

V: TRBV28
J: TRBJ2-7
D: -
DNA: TGTGCCAGCAGTTTATTACAATATTACGAGCAGTACTTC
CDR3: CASSLLQYYEQYF

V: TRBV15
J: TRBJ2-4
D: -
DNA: TGTGCCACCAGCAGAGATGTTTCAAGCGGGTCAGCCAAAAACATTCAGTACTTC
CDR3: CATSRDVSSGSAKNIQYF

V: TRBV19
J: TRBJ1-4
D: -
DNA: TGTGCCAGTAGTACCCCAAAGGGGCTTAATGAAAAACTGTTTTTT
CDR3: CASSTPKGLNEKLFF

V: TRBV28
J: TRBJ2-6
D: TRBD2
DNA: TGTGCCAGCAGGTCGGGGGGCTCTGGGGCCAACGTCCTGACTTTC
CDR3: CASRSGGSGANVLTF

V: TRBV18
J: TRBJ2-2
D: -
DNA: TGTGCCAGCTCACCATTATCGGGGGGCGACTACACCGGGGAGCTGTTTTTT
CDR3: CASSPLSGGDYTGELFF

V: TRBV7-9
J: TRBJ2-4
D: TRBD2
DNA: TGTGCCAGCAGCTCTCCGAGACTAGCGGGAGGTCACATTCAGTACTTC
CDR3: CASSSPRLAGGHIQYF

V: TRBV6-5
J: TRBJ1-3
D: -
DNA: TGTGCCAGCAGTTCGGCTGGGGGGTTAGGAAACACCATATATTTT
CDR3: CASSSAGGLGNTIYF

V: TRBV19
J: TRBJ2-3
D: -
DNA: TGTGCCAGTAGCGCGACGGGAGATACGCAGTATTTT
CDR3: CASSATGDTQYF